This passage covers 9 T cell receptor beta chains from one sample sequenced in a study of cytomegalovirus exposure and HLA in healthy donors. This PCR relied on a set of 60 Vbeta primers and 13 Jbeta primers. Sequencing was performed with immunoSEQ multiplex PCR; in TCRdb, only in-frame clones are kept and a portion is missing. Here the sample spans over 130,000 clones, more than 65% being singletons. Sequencing was carried out using PBMCs. These receptors all come from a woman aged 25 to 39 in good health and CMV-seronegative.

The V and J genes are TRBV10-3 and TRBJ1-5; maybe TRBD1 (6 bases). Trimming pared 4 bases from V and 0 bases from J, leaving 13 bases between. Germline-derived CDR1 and CDR2 are ENHRY and SYGVKD. This CDR3 spans 16 amino acids. The CDR3 DNA follows: TGTGCCATCAGTGGAGGGGTAGGGGGTAGCAATCAGCCCCAGCATTTT. This gives the protein CAISGGVGGSNQPQHF.

A single count supports this clone. This chain links TRBV5-8 with TRBJ2-1; TRBD2 aligns across 7 bases. CDR1 SGHTS and CDR2 YDEGEE come from the germline V gene. Trimming removed 4 bases from V and 1 base from J; junction bases left unmatched: 5. This CDR3 has 15 amino acids. The CDR3 DNA is TGTGCCAGCAGCCCATGGGGGGGATCCTACAATGAGCAGTTCTTC. This codes for CASSPWGGSYNEQFF.

This clone has more than one count but fewer than ten. V gene TRBV28 combines with J gene TRBJ1-3, with D maybe TRBD1 (5 bases). CDR1 and CDR2 from the germline V gene are MDHEN and SYDVKM. The CDR3 loop spans 14 amino acids. Trimming pared 1 base from V and 4 bases from J, leaving 8 bases between. In DNA, the CDR3 is TGTGCCAGCAGTTTATCAGGGCGCGGAAACACCATATATTTT. As protein: CASSLSGRGNTIYF.

This clone was seen once. The germline gene is not matched at one end of the junction; a read error may be the cause. This chain uses TRBV28 with TRBJ2-1; 9 positions match TRBD2. The CDR3 extends over 16 amino acids. From germline, CDR1 is MDHEN and CDR2 SYDVKM. CDR3 in amino acids: CASRLWGTSPNNEQFF. The CDR3 DNA reads as TGTGCCAGCAGGTTATGGGGGACTAGCCCTAACAATGAGCAGTTCTTC.

The V gene is TRBV4-1, the J gene TRBJ2-2, with D hard to call. The V end was cut by 0 bases, the J end by 5 bases, with 10 bases between. The CDR3 is 15 residues long. Germline loops: CDR1 MGHRA, CDR2 YSYEKL. The CDR3 loop reads CASSQERHATGELFF. Here the CDR3 DNA reads TGCGCCAGCAGCCAAGAGCGTCACGCTACCGGGGAGCTGTTTTTT.

The chain couples TRBV5-6 to TRBJ2-7; 7 bases align to TRBD2. The CDR3 length is 15 residues. The V and J ends lost 0 bases and 4 bases, in that order; junction bases with no gene match: 7. Germline assignment: CDR1 SGHDT and CDR2 YYEEEE. The CDR3 nucleotides read TGTGCCAGCAGCTTGGGCGGGAGAGTACCTTACGAGCAGTACGTC. It specifies CASSLGGRVPYEQYV.

The V gene is TRBV5-4, the J gene TRBJ2-7; 11 bases are shared with TRBD2. V dropped 5 bases and J dropped 3; count of bases not matched to a gene: 7. The CDR3 is made up of 15 amino acids. Per the germline V gene, CDR1 is SGHNT and CDR2 is YYREEE (reference sequence). CDR3 DNA: TGTGCCAGCAGTTCCGGGACTAGCGGAAACTACGAGCAGTACTTC. Protein product: CASSSGTSGNYEQYF.

Note on this clone: A junction end diverges from the germline sequence, so it may reflect a read error. The same CDR3 also results from other DNA sequences found in this sample. The chain links TRBV30 to TRBJ1-5; 7 bases map to TRBD1. The CDR3 has 16 amino acids. Germline-derived CDR1 and CDR2 are GTSNPN and SVGIG (reference sequence). CDR3 in DNA: TGTGCCTGGAGTGCCTTCCGACAGGGTGGCAATCAGCCTCAGCATTTT. Amino acids: CAWSAFRQGGNQPQHF.

This chain connects TRBV19 to TRBJ2-1, with TRBD1 matching 7 bases. J gave up 6 bases and V 5 bases, and 10 bases lay outside the gene matches. The CDR3 length is 15 residues. CDR1 is LNHDA, CDR2 SQIVND, per germline (reference sequence). The chain's CDR3 is CASSPTGDLGNEQFF. CDR3 in DNA: TGTGCCAGTAGTCCCACAGGGGATCTGGGCAATGAGCAGTTCTTC.